This TCR beta chain was sequenced in a study of blood T cell repertoires in COVID-19. Only in-frame clones appear in the TCRdb table, and some are missing; sequencing was by immunoSEQ multiplex PCR. The sample has under 55,000 clones, roughly 85% seen once. This TCR was sampled from a man between 70 and 80 years old with acute or convalescent COVID-19. The specimen sequenced was peripheral blood.

The CDR3 sequence is CASKTGREVKLFF. CDR3 DNA sequence: TGTGCCAGCAAAACAGGCAGGGAGGTGAAACTGTTTTTT. This chain uses TRBV6-5 with TRBJ1-4, with TRBD1 as a possible D gene (5 bases). With 7 bases removed from V and 11 bases from J, the gap between germline ends came to 17 bases. Per the germline V gene, CDR1 is MNHEY and CDR2 is SVGAGI. CDR3 length: 13 amino acids.